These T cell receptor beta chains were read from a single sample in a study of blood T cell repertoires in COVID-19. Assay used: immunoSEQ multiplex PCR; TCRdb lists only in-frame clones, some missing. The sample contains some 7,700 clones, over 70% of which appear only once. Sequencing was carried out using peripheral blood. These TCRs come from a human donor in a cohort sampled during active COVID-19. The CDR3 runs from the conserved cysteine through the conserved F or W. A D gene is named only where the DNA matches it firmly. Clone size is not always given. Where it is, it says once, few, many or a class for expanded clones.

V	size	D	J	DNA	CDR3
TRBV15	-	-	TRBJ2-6	TGTGCCACCAGCAGACCATTCCAGAGGGCCAACGTCCTGACTTTC	CATSRPFQRANVLTF
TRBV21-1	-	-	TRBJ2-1	TGTGCCAGCAGCAAAACCCCTCCAGGGGGCCGAAGCTCCTACAATGAGCAGTTCTTC	CASSKTPPGGRSSYNEQFF
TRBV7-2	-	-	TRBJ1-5	TGTGCCAGCAGCTTGACAGGCGATCAGCCCCAGCATTTT	CASSLTGDQPQHF
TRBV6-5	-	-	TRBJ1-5	TGTGCCAGCATTCTGACAGTCAATCAGCCCCAGCATTTT	CASILTVNQPQHF
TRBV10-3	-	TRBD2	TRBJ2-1	TGTGCCATTAACAGCGGGACCCCACCGAATGAGCAGTTCTTC	CAINSGTPPNEQFF
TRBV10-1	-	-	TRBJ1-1	TGCGCCAGCAGTGAGTGGGGTCCCGGGACAACCAACACTGAAGCTTTCTTT	CASSEWGPGTTNTEAFF
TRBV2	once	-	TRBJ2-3	TGTGCCAGCAGCGGACGGGGTCCTTCAGCGGATACGCAGTATTTT	CASSGRGPSADTQYF
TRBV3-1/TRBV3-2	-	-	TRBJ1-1	TGTGCCAGCAGCCAGGTTTTGTCACAGACTGAAGCTTTCTTT	CASSQVLSQTEAFF
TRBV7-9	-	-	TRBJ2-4	TGTGCCAGCAGCCCTACAGGGAACATTCAGTACTTC	CASSPTGNIQYF
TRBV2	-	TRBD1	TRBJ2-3	TGTGCCAGCAGACCCGGGACAGGGCCGACAGATACGCAGTATTTT	CASRPGTGPTDTQYF
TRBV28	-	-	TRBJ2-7	TGTGCCAGCAGTATGTTCCTATCAGGGGTCTACCTTGGTTCCTACGAGCAGTACTTC	CASSMFLSGVYLGSYEQYF
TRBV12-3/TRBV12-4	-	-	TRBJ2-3	TGTGCCAGCAGTTTTTCCGGCACAGATACGCAGTATTTT	CASSFSGTDTQYF
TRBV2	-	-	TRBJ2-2	TGTGCCAGCAGCGGGGTTATGAACACCGGGGAGCTGTTTTTT	CASSGVMNTGELFF
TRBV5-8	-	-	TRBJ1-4	TGTGCCAGCAGTCTACAGGGTCTTGTTGAAAAACTGTTTTTT	CASSLQGLVEKLFF
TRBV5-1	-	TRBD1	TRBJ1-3	TGCGCCAGCAGCTTGGGGACAGGGGGTTCGGGCACCATATATTTT	CASSLGTGGSGTIYF
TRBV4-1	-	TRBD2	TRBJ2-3	TGCGCCAGCAGCCAAATAACTAGCGGGTTAAGCACAGATACGCAGTATTTT	CASSQITSGLSTDTQYF
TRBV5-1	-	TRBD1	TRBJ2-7	TGCGCCAGCAGCTTGGAACCGGACAGGGACGAGCAGTACTTC	CASSLEPDRDEQYF
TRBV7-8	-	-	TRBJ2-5	TGTGCCAGCAGCTTAGGAGCCAAAGAGACCCAGTACTTC	CASSLGAKETQYF
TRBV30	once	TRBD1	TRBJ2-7	TGTGCCTGGAGTCCGAAATCCGGGACAGGGGGATCTCCCTACGAGCAGTACTTC	CAWSPKSGTGGSPYEQYF
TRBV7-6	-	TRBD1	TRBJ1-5	TGTGCCAGCAGACGTGACAGGGGGTGTAATCAGCCCCAGCATTTT	CASRRDRGCNQPQHF
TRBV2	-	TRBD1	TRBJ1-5	TGTGCCAGCACTGGACAGGGGCCCAATCAGCCCCAGCATTTT	CASTGQGPNQPQHF
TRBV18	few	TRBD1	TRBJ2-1	TGTGCCAGCTCATCCACAGGGGGCGTCTACAATGAGCAGTTCTTC	CASSSTGGVYNEQFF
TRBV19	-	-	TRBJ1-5	TGTGCCAGTAGTATAGACCACTATAGCAATCAGCCCCAGCATTTT	CASSIDHYSNQPQHF